These T cell receptor beta chains were read from a single sample in a study of T-cell reconstitution after alpha-beta-depleted transplantation in children. TCRdb recomputed calls from the PCR reads with MiXCR, one row per CDR3 protein. The sample consists of hundreds of thousands of distinct CDR3 sequences, more than 10% of them appearing once. The sample here was PBMCs from the stem cell graft donor, taken from the stem cell graft. Receptors were obtained from a human donor who donated a stem cell graft to a child with acute lymphoblastic leukemia. CDR3s include the opening cysteine and the closing phenylalanine or tryptophan. The D gene is left open where the match is weak. Clone sizes are given selectively: once, few, many, or a class where the clone is expanded.

J gene: TRBJ2-7
D gene: .
clone size: many
CDR3 length: 15
V gene: TRBV4-3
CDR3 protein: CASSSARDSGYEQYF

J gene: TRBJ2-7
D gene: TRBD1
clone size: many
CDR3 length: 14
V gene: TRBV10-3
CDR3 protein: CAIRDGQGAHEQYF

J gene: TRBJ2-7
D gene: .
clone size: many
CDR3 length: 13
V gene: TRBV7-9
CDR3 protein: CASSPTPSYEQYF

J gene: TRBJ2-3
D gene: .
clone size: .
CDR3 length: 15
V gene: TRBV7-9
CDR3 protein: CASSLRRASTDTQYF

J gene: TRBJ2-1
D gene: TRBD1
clone size: many
CDR3 length: 15
V gene: TRBV25-1
CDR3 protein: CASSASGTVYNEQFF

J gene: TRBJ2-7
D gene: .
clone size: many
CDR3 length: 13
V gene: TRBV7-8
CDR3 protein: CASSTGNRYEQYF

J gene: TRBJ2-1
D gene: TRBD2
clone size: many
CDR3 length: 14
V gene: TRBV5-1
CDR3 protein: CASRTSGSYNEQFF

J gene: TRBJ2-1
D gene: TRBD2
clone size: .
CDR3 length: 15
V gene: TRBV11-2
CDR3 protein: CASSLGSGGRWEQFF

J gene: TRBJ2-3
D gene: .
clone size: .
CDR3 length: 14
V gene: TRBV5-4
CDR3 protein: CASSSSEEKDTQYF

J gene: TRBJ2-7
D gene: .
clone size: many
CDR3 length: 14
V gene: TRBV6-5
CDR3 protein: CASSYRLHSYEQYF

J gene: TRBJ2-7
D gene: .
clone size: many
CDR3 length: 13
V gene: TRBV6-6
CDR3 protein: CASGAGRGGEQYF

J gene: TRBJ2-1
D gene: TRBD1
clone size: many
CDR3 length: 14
V gene: TRBV6-2/TRBV6-3
CDR3 protein: CASNQGEYNNEQFF

J gene: TRBJ2-7
D gene: TRBD1
clone size: many
CDR3 length: 16
V gene: TRBV9
CDR3 protein: CASSVAGGQLLYEQYF

J gene: TRBJ1-2
D gene: .
clone size: many
CDR3 length: 14
V gene: TRBV6-5
CDR3 protein: CASSYQTGRAGYTF

J gene: TRBJ1-3
D gene: .
clone size: many
CDR3 length: 16
V gene: TRBV4-2
CDR3 protein: CASSLRGVSSGNTIYF

J gene: TRBJ2-5
D gene: TRBD1
clone size: many
CDR3 length: 16
V gene: TRBV7-3
CDR3 protein: CASSWTGGPGQETQYF

J gene: TRBJ2-7
D gene: .
clone size: many
CDR3 length: 11
V gene: TRBV20-1
CDR3 protein: CSAPGGPEQYF

J gene: TRBJ2-7
D gene: .
clone size: many
CDR3 length: 14
V gene: TRBV6-1
CDR3 protein: CASRGVSDSYEQYF

J gene: TRBJ1-2
D gene: .
clone size: many
CDR3 length: 14
V gene: TRBV7-2
CDR3 protein: CASSLSASNYGYTF

J gene: TRBJ1-3
D gene: TRBD1
clone size: few
CDR3 length: 15
V gene: TRBV5-1
CDR3 protein: CASSADRGGGNTIYF

J gene: TRBJ2-1
D gene: .
clone size: few
CDR3 length: 15
V gene: TRBV28
CDR3 protein: CASSLPGSAYNEQFF

J gene: TRBJ2-7
D gene: .
clone size: many
CDR3 length: 15
V gene: TRBV29-1
CDR3 protein: CSVESRDARRHEQYF

J gene: TRBJ2-1
D gene: TRBD2
clone size: many
CDR3 length: 15
V gene: TRBV6-2/TRBV6-3
CDR3 protein: CASISRTSGTNEQFF

J gene: TRBJ2-5
D gene: TRBD1
clone size: many
CDR3 length: 16
V gene: TRBV5-6
CDR3 protein: CASSKRTGRSRETQYF

J gene: TRBJ2-7
D gene: TRBD1
clone size: many
CDR3 length: 15
V gene: TRBV9
CDR3 protein: CASSVGGTGVGEQYF

J gene: TRBJ1-5
D gene: .
clone size: many
CDR3 length: 14
V gene: TRBV6-1
CDR3 protein: CASSTGQLNQPQHF

J gene: TRBJ2-1
D gene: TRBD1
clone size: many
CDR3 length: 15
V gene: TRBV5-1
CDR3 protein: CASSLAQGAYNEQFF

J gene: TRBJ1-3
D gene: TRBD1
clone size: few
CDR3 length: 16
V gene: TRBV10-3
CDR3 protein: CAIAQGDKSSGNTIYF

J gene: TRBJ2-1
D gene: .
clone size: many
CDR3 length: 13
V gene: TRBV30
CDR3 protein: CAWSVLFGGTQFF

J gene: TRBJ2-5
D gene: .
clone size: .
CDR3 length: 15
V gene: TRBV5-1
CDR3 protein: CASGLNGAIGETQYF

J gene: TRBJ2-7
D gene: .
clone size: many
CDR3 length: 13
V gene: TRBV7-2
CDR3 protein: CASSLESRGEQYF

J gene: TRBJ1-5
D gene: .
clone size: .
CDR3 length: 13
V gene: TRBV30
CDR3 protein: CAWRGNSNQPQHF

J gene: TRBJ2-5
D gene: .
clone size: .
CDR3 length: 13
V gene: TRBV10-3
CDR3 protein: CAISARIQETQYF

J gene: TRBJ2-5
D gene: TRBD1
clone size: many
CDR3 length: 16
V gene: TRBV20-1
CDR3 protein: CSARDPRTGDQETQYF

J gene: TRBJ2-7
D gene: .
clone size: many
CDR3 length: 14
V gene: TRBV10-3
CDR3 protein: CAISEGQNFNEQYF

J gene: TRBJ1-1
D gene: TRBD1
clone size: many
CDR3 length: 15
V gene: TRBV28
CDR3 protein: CASSPWTGGITEAFF

J gene: TRBJ2-3
D gene: TRBD2
clone size: .
CDR3 length: 14
V gene: TRBV30
CDR3 protein: CAWSSRTSEDTQYF

J gene: TRBJ2-7
D gene: .
clone size: many
CDR3 length: 14
V gene: TRBV20-1
CDR3 protein: CSARGAREIYEQYF

J gene: TRBJ2-3
D gene: TRBD2
clone size: many
CDR3 length: 15
V gene: TRBV29-1
CDR3 protein: CSVTYSGSSTDTQYF

J gene: TRBJ1-2
D gene: TRBD1
clone size: many
CDR3 length: 16
V gene: TRBV7-8
CDR3 protein: CASSGRTGRDVLSYTF

J gene: TRBJ1-6
D gene: .
clone size: many
CDR3 length: 16
V gene: TRBV21-1
CDR3 protein: CASSLLRDRDYSPLHF

J gene: TRBJ1-5
D gene: TRBD1
clone size: few
CDR3 length: 18
V gene: TRBV20-1
CDR3 protein: CSASPLRPGQGGNQPQHF

J gene: TRBJ2-7
D gene: .
clone size: many
CDR3 length: 14
V gene: TRBV25-1
CDR3 protein: CASSEMSSSSEQYF

J gene: TRBJ1-5
D gene: .
clone size: many
CDR3 length: 13
V gene: TRBV5-1
CDR3 protein: CASRGPGNQPQHF

J gene: TRBJ2-1
D gene: .
clone size: many
CDR3 length: 15
V gene: TRBV12-3/TRBV12-4
CDR3 protein: CASTGPTNPYNEQFF

J gene: TRBJ2-7
D gene: TRBD2
clone size: many
CDR3 length: 12
V gene: TRBV28
CDR3 protein: CASSLETGTKYF

J gene: TRBJ2-1
D gene: .
clone size: many
CDR3 length: 12
V gene: TRBV12-3/TRBV12-4
CDR3 protein: CASSPYYNEQFF

J gene: TRBJ1-5
D gene: TRBD1
clone size: many
CDR3 length: 15
V gene: TRBV18
CDR3 protein: CASSLGQGVAQPQHF

J gene: TRBJ2-1
D gene: .
clone size: many
CDR3 length: 11
V gene: TRBV29-1
CDR3 protein: CSVDLPNEQFF

J gene: TRBJ2-1
D gene: TRBD1
clone size: many
CDR3 length: 14
V gene: TRBV12-3/TRBV12-4
CDR3 protein: CASSSRTGYNEQFF

J gene: TRBJ2-3
D gene: TRBD1
clone size: once
CDR3 length: 17
V gene: TRBV20-1
CDR3 protein: CSAVGFGWDRGTDTQYF

J gene: TRBJ1-1
D gene: .
clone size: many
CDR3 length: 14
V gene: TRBV28
CDR3 protein: CASALTGGNTEAFF

J gene: TRBJ2-1
D gene: TRBD2
clone size: .
CDR3 length: 16
V gene: TRBV3-1
CDR3 protein: CATTYSGRGAYNEQFF

J gene: TRBJ2-5
D gene: TRBD1
clone size: many
CDR3 length: 13
V gene: TRBV20-1
CDR3 protein: CSARDRGHETQYF

J gene: TRBJ2-1
D gene: .
clone size: many
CDR3 length: 16
V gene: TRBV5-4
CDR3 protein: CASSLEGSSSYNEQFF